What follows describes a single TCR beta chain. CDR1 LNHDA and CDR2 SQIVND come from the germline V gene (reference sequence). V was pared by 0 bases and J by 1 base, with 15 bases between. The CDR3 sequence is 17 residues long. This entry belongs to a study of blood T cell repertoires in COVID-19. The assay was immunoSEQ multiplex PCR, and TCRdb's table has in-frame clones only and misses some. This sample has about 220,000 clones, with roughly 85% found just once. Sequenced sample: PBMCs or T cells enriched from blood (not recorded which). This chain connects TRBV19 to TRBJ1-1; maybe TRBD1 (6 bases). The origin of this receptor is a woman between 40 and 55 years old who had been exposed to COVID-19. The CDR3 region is CASSIDLGRGPNTEAFF. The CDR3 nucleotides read TGTGCCAGTAGTATAGATCTGGGCAGGGGACCGAACACTGAAGCTTTCTTT. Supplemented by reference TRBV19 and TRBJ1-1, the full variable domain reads DGGITQSPKYLFRKEGQNVTLSCEQNLNHDAMYWYRQDPGQGLRLIYYSQIVNDFQKGDIAEGYSVSREKKESFPLTVTSAQKNPTAFYLCASSIDLGRGPNTEAFFGQGTRLTVV.